Reported below is one T cell receptor (beta chain). Its antigen is undetermined. TCRdb analysed the reads with MiXCR anew, one entry per CDR3 protein. This table holds under 850,000 distinct CDR3 sequences, roughly a third found once. This entry comes from a study of T cell repertoires in cytomegalovirus infection. The sample consisted of cultured PBMCs, taken from culture after CMV antigen stimulation. The receptor comes from a human donor in good health (CMV status not recorded). Some clones in this sample may be carry-over from other donors' samples.

CDR3 loop: CSAISGWGEQYF. The CDR3 bases are TGCAGTGCTATCTCGGGTTGGGGGGAGCAGTACTTC. The chain has TRBV20-1 and TRBJ2-7; D is perhaps TRBD1 or TRBD2 (5 bases each). The germline V gene encodes CDR1 DFQATT and CDR2 SNEGSKA (reference sequence). Trimming removed 4 bases from V and 7 bases from J, with 14 bases in between. CDR3 length: 12 amino acids.